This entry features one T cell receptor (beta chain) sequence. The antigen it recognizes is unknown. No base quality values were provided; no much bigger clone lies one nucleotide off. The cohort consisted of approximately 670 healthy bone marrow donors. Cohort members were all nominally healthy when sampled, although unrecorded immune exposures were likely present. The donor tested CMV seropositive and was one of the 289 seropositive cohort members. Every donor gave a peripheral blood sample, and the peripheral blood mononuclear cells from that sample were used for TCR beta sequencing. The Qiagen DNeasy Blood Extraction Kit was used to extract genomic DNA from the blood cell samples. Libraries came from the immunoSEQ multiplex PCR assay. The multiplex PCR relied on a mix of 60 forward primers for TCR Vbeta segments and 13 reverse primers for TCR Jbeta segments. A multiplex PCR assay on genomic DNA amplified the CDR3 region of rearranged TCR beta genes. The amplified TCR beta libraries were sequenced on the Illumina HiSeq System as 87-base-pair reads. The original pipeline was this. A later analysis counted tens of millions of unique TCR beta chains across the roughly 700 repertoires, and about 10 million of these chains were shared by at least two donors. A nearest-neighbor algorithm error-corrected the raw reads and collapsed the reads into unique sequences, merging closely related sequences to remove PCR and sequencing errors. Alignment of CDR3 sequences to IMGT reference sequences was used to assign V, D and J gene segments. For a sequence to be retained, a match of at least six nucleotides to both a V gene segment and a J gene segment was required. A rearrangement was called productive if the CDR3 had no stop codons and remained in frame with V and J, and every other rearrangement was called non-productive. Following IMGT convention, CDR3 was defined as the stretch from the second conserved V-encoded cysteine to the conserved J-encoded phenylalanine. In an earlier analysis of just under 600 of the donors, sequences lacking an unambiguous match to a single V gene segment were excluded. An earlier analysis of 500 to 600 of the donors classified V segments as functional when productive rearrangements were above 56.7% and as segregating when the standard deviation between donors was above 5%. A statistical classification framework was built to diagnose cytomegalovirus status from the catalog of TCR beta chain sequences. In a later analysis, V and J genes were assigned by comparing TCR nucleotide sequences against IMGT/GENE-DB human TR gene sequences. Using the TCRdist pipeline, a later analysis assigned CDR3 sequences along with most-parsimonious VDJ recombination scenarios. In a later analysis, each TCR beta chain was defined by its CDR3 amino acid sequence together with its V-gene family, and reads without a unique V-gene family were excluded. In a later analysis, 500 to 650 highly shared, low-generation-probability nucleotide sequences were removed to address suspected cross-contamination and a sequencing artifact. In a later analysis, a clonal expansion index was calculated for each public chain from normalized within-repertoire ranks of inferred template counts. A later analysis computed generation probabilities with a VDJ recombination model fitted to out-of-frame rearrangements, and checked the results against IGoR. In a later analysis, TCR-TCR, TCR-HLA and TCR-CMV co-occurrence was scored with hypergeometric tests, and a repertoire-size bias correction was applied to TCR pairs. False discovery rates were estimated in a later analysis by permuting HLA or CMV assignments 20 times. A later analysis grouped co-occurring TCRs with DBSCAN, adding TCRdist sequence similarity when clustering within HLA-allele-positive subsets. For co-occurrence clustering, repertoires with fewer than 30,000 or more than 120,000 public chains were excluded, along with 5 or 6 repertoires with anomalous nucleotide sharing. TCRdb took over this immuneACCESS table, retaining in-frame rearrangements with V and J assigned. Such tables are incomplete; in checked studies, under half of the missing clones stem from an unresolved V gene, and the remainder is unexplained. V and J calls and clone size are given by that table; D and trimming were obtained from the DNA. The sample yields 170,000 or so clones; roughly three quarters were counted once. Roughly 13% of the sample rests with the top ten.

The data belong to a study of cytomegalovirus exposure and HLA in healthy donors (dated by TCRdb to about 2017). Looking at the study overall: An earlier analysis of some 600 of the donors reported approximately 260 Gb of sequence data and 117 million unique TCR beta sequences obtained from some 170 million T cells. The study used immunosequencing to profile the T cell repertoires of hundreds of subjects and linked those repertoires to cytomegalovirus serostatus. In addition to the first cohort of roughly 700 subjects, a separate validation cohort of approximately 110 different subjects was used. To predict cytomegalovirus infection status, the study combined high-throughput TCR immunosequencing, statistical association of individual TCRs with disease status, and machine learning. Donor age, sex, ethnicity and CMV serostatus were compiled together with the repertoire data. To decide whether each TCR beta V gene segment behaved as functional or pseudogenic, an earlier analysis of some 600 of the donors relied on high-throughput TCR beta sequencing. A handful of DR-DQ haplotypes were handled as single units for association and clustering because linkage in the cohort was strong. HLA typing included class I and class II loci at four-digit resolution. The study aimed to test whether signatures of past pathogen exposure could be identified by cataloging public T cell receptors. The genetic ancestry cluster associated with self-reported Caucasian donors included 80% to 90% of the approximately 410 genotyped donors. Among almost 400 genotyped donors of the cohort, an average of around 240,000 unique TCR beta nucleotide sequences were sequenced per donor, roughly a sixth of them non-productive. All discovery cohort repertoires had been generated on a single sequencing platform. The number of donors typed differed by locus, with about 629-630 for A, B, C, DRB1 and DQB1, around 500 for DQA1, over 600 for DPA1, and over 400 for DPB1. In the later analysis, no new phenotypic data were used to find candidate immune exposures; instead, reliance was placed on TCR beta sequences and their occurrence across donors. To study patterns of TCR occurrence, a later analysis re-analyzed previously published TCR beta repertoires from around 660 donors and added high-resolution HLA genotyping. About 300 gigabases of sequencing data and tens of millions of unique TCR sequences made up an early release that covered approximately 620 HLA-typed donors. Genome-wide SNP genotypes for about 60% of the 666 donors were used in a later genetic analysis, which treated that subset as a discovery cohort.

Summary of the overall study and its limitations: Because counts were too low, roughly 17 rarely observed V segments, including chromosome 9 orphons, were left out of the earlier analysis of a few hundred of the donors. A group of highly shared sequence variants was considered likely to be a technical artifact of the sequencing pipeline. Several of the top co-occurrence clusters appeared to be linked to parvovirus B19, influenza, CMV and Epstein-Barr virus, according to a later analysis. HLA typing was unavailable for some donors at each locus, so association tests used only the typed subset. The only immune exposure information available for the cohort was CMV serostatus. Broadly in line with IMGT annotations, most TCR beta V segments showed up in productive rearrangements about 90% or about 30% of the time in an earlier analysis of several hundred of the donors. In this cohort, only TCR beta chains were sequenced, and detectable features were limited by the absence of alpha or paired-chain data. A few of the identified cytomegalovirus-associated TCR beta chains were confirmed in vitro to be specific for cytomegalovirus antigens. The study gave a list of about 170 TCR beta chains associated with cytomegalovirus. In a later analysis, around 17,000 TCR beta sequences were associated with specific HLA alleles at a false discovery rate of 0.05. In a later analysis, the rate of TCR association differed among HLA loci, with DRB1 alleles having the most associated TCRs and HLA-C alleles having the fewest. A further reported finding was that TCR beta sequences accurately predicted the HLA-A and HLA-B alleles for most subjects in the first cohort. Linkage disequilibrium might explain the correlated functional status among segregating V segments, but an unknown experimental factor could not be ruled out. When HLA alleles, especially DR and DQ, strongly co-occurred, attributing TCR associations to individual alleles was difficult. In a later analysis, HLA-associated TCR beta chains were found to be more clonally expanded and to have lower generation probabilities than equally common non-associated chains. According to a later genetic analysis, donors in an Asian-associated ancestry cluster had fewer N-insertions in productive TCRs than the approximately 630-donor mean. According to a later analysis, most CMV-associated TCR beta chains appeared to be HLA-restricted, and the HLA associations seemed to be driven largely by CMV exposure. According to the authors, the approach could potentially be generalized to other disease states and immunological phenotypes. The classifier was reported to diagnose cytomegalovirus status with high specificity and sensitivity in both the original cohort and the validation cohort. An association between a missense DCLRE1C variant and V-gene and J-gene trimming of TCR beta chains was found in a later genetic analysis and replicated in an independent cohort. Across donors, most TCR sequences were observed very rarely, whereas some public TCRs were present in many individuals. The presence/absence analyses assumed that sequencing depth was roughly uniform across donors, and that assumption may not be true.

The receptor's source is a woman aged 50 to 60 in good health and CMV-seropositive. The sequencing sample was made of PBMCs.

CDR3 reads: CASSAPGGLAKNIQYF. The nucleotide sequence reads TGTGCCAGCAGCGCTCCAGGGGGCTTGGCCAAAAACATTCAGTACTTC. Recombination linked TRBV7-9 to TRBJ2-4; TRBD1 matches 8 bases in the middle. Including cysteine and phenylalanine, the CDR3 has 16 amino acids. Here the CDR3 DNA is all that survives: 48 bases in frame from base 1. The CDR1 and CDR2 encoded by the germline V gene (reference sequence) are SEHNR and FQNEAQ. Germline trimming: 5 bases from V, 1 base from J; junction bases outside gene matches: 7. The variable domain in full, with residues beyond the CDR3 obtained from the reference TRBV7-9 and TRBJ2-4 genes, is DTGVSQNPRHKITKRGQNVTFRCDPISEHNRLYWYRQTLGQGPEFLTYFQNEAQLEKSRLLSDRFSAERPKGSFSTLEIQRTEQGDSAMYLCASSAPGGLAKNIQYFGAGTRLSVL.